These T cell receptor beta chains were read from a single sample in a study of blood T cell repertoires in COVID-19. Profiling relied on immunoSEQ multiplex PCR, and the TCRdb table lists in-frame clones only, not all of them. The sample yields fewer than 350,000 clones, around 90% seen once. Sample: PBMCs or T cells enriched from blood (not recorded which). Every receptor here comes from a middle-aged woman who had recovered from COVID-19. CDR3s include the opening cysteine and the closing phenylalanine or tryptophan. The D gene is left open where the match is weak. Clone size is given for some rows only: seen once, a few or many times, or a class if the clone is expanded.

J gene	clone size	V gene	D gene	CDR3 length	CDR3 DNA	CDR3 protein
TRBJ2-1	NA	TRBV19	TRBD2	18	TGTGCCAGTAGTATGACTAGCGGGACCCCTCTCCCTTACAATGAGCAGTTCTTC	CASSMTSGTPLPYNEQFF
TRBJ1-2	NA	TRBV4-3	TRBD1	13	TGCGCCAGCAGCCTTCAAGGGGGCAACGGCTACACCTTC	CASSLQGGNGYTF
TRBJ2-7	NA	TRBV5-1	TRBD1	14	TGCGCCATCGTAGCCCGGGACAGGGATTACGAGCAGTACTTC	CAIVARDRDYEQYF
TRBJ1-2	once	TRBV7-6	TRBD1	15	TGTGCCAGCAAGCCCAGACAGGGAGCCAGCTATGGCTACACCTTC	CASKPRQGASYGYTF
TRBJ2-1	once	TRBV6-1	TRBD1	16	TGTGCCAGCAGTGGAGACAGGGAGAGCTCCTACAATGAGCAGTTCTTC	CASSGDRESSYNEQFF
TRBJ2-1	NA	TRBV7-2	TRBD1	14	TGTGCCAGCAGCCAACTGACAGGGGTCTATGAGCAGTTCTTC	CASSQLTGVYEQFF
TRBJ1-6	NA	TRBV5-4	TRBD1	16	TGTGCCAGCAGCTTGATCTGGGGACAGTATAATTCACCCCTCCACTTT	CASSLIWGQYNSPLHF
TRBJ2-2	few	TRBV30	TRBD1	16	TGTGCCTGGAGTCCCACCGGGACAGGTATCACCGGGGAGCTGTTTTTT	CAWSPTGTGITGELFF
TRBJ2-3	NA	TRBV18	TRBD2	16	TGTGCCAGCTCACCGCTGTTGGGAAGCGGGGAAGATACGCAGTATTTT	CASSPLLGSGEDTQYF
TRBJ2-2	NA	TRBV4-3	TRBD1	17	TGCGCCAGCAGCCAAGATCACACAGGGGGGAGGACCGGGGAGCTGTTTTTT	CASSQDHTGGRTGELFF
TRBJ2-3	NA	TRBV4-3	NA	15	TGCGCCAGCAGCCAAGAAAATTTTGGTCGGGATACGCAGTATTTT	CASSQENFGRDTQYF
TRBJ1-6	few	TRBV28	NA	16	TGTGCCAGCAGTTTAATCAGGGGCCCTAGTAATTCACCCCTCCACTTT	CASSLIRGPSNSPLHF
TRBJ2-1	NA	TRBV6-2/TRBV6-3	TRBD2	16	TGTGCCAGCAGTTCCAATCTAGCGGGAGGGGTTTTGGAGCAGTTCTTC	CASSSNLAGGVLEQFF
TRBJ1-5	NA	TRBV30	NA	13	TGTGCCTGGAGTGGGCAGCGGAATCAGCCCCAGCATTTT	CAWSGQRNQPQHF
TRBJ2-5	NA	TRBV15	NA	13	TGTGCCACCAGCCAGGACAGCAAAGAGACCCAGTACTTC	CATSQDSKETQYF
TRBJ1-2	once	TRBV5-8	NA	13	TGTGCCAGCAGCTTAGCTAGCCTCTATGGCTACACCTTC	CASSLASLYGYTF
TRBJ2-5	NA	TRBV11-1	NA	17	TGTGCCAGCAGCTTAGCGTCCGGCGGGAACCCGCTAGAGACCCAGTACTTC	CASSLASGGNPLETQYF
TRBJ1-2	few	TRBV4-1	NA	17	TGCGCCAGCAGCCAAGAAAGGCCTTTCGGGGGTCAATATGGCTACACCTTC	CASSQERPFGGQYGYTF
TRBJ1-5	NA	TRBV28	NA	13	TGTGCCAGCAGTCTCACAGGGCTACAGCCCCAGCATTTT	CASSLTGLQPQHF
TRBJ2-2	NA	TRBV19	NA	14	TGTGCCAGTAGTAGGGCCCACAGGGTCGGGGAGCTGTTTTTT	CASSRAHRVGELFF
TRBJ1-2	NA	TRBV30	NA	15	TGTGCCTGGAGTGTAAGGCGGCAGGGCGTAGGGGGCTACACCTTC	CAWSVRRQGVGGYTF
TRBJ2-5	NA	TRBV25-1	TRBD1	16	TGTGCCAGCAGTGAACAGGGGGCAGGTATTAAGGAGACCCAGTACTTC	CASSEQGAGIKETQYF
TRBJ1-5	NA	TRBV29-1	NA	13	TGCAGCGTTATCATACAGACCAATCAGCCCCAGCATTTT	CSVIIQTNQPQHF
TRBJ2-7	NA	TRBV7-2	NA	15	TGTGCCAGCAGCCCACCAGGAACCCCCCCCTACGAGCAGTACTTC	CASSPPGTPPYEQYF
TRBJ1-2	NA	TRBV15	TRBD1	14	TGTGCCACCAGCGGGCAGACAGGGCTGGTAGGCTACACCTTC	CATSGQTGLVGYTF
TRBJ1-4	NA	TRBV5-8	TRBD1	19	TGTGCCAGCAGCTTGGACGGGACAGGGTCTTGGAGGTTTAATGAAAAACTGTTTTTT	CASSLDGTGSWRFNEKLFF
TRBJ2-7	NA	TRBV29-1	TRBD2	13	TGCAGCGCTATGACTAGCGGGGCCTACGAGCAGTACTTC	CSAMTSGAYEQYF
TRBJ2-5	NA	TRBV6-2/TRBV6-3	NA	12	TGTGCCAGCAGTTACTATGGCGAGACCCAGTACTTC	CASSYYGETQYF
TRBJ2-7	NA	TRBV3-1/TRBV3-2	TRBD2	18	TGTGCCAGCAGCCAACGGGCTAGCGGGAGGTACAGCTCCTACGAGCAGTACTTC	CASSQRASGRYSSYEQYF
TRBJ1-1	NA	TRBV19	NA	12	TGTGCCAGTGGTCCGGGGATCAGTGAAGCTTTCTTT	CASGPGISEAFF
TRBJ1-1	few	TRBV3-1/TRBV3-2	TRBD1	14	TGTGCCAGCAGCCCAGGGGGCAGTTGGGCTGAAGCTTTCTTT	CASSPGGSWAEAFF
TRBJ1-1	NA	TRBV7-2	NA	14	TGTGCCAGCAGCTTAGGGCCGGGAGGGATGGATACTTTCTTT	CASSLGPGGMDTFF
TRBJ2-1	NA	TRBV20-1	NA	13	TGCAGTGCTAGTTCCGGGAGTCGGAATGAGCAGTTCTTC	CSASSGSRNEQFF
TRBJ2-3	NA	TRBV6-5	NA	14	TGTGCCAGCAGAGGGACTCTTAACACAGATACGCAGTATTTT	CASRGTLNTDTQYF
TRBJ2-3	NA	TRBV7-2	NA	15	TGTGCCAGCAGCCGTCAGGTCGCTAGCACAGATACGCAGTATTTT	CASSRQVASTDTQYF
TRBJ2-1	NA	TRBV5-1	TRBD1	17	TGCGCCAGCAGCCTGCGACAGGGACCGACAAGTTTTAATGAGCAGTTCTTC	CASSLRQGPTSFNEQFF
TRBJ2-7	NA	TRBV7-2	NA	15	TGTGCCAGCAGCTTTGGGTGGGGGCCAAGTAACGAGCAGTACTTC	CASSFGWGPSNEQYF
TRBJ1-1	NA	TRBV6-5	TRBD1	15	TGTGCCAGCAGTTACACGAGACAGGGAGGAGCTGAAGCTTTCTTT	CASSYTRQGGAEAFF
TRBJ2-3	NA	TRBV5-4	NA	15	TGTGCCAGCAGCCGGGATGGTCCCAGCACAGATACGCAGTATTTT	CASSRDGPSTDTQYF
TRBJ1-2	NA	TRBV24-1	TRBD1	13	TGTGCCACCAGTAGGACAGGGCTCTATGGCTACACCTTC	CATSRTGLYGYTF
TRBJ2-7	NA	TRBV19	NA	13	TGTGCCAGTAGTATAGATTGGAGCGGCGAGCAGTACTTC	CASSIDWSGEQYF
TRBJ2-5	NA	TRBV24-1	TRBD1	15	TGTGCCACCAGTGACCAGACAGGGGAGTACGAGACCCAGTACTTC	CATSDQTGEYETQYF